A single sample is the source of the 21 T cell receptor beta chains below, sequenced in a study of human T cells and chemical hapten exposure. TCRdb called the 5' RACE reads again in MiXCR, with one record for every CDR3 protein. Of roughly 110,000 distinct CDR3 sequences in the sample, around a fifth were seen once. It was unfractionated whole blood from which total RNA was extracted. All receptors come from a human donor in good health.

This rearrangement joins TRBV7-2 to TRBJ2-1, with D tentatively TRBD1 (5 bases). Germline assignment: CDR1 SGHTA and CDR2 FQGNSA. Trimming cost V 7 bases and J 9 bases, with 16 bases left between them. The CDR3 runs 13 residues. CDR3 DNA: TGTGCCAGCACCCCAGATAAAGGGGCTGAGCAGTTCTTC. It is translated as CASTPDKGAEQFF.

The CDR3 bases are TGTGCCTGGAGTACGACTCTGGGCTACACCTTC. Protein sequence: CAWSTTLGYTF. The chain combines TRBV30 with TRBJ1-2; D is unclear. The germline V gene encodes CDR1 GTSNPN and CDR2 SVGIG (reference sequence). Trimming left V 2 bases short and J 8 bases short, with 9 bases between. This CDR3 is built from 11 residues.

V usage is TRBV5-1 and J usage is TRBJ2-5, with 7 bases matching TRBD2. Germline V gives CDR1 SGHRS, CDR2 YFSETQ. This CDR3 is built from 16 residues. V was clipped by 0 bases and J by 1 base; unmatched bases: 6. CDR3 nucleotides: TGCGCCAGCAGCTTGGAGGTAGCGGGCGGCCAAGAGACCCAGTACTTC. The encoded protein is CASSLEVAGGQETQYF.

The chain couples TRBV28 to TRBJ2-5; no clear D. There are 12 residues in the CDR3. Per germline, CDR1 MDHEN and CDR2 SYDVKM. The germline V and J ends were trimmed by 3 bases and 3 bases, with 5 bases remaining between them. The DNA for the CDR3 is TGTGCCAGCAGTTTTAGGAAAGAGACCCAGTACTTC. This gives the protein CASSFRKETQYF.

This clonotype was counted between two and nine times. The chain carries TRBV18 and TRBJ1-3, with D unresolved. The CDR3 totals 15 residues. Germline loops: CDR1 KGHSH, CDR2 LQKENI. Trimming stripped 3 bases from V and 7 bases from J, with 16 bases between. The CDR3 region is CASSPPSGTINTIYF. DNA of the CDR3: TGTGCCAGCTCACCCCCCTCCGGAACCATCAACACCATATATTTT.

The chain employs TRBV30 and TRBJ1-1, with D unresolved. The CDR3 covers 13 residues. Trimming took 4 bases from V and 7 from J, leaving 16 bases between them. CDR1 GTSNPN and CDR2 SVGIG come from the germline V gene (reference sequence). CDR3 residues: CAWILPAADEAFF. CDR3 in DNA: TGTGCCTGGATCCTTCCGGCGGCGGATGAAGCTTTCTTT.

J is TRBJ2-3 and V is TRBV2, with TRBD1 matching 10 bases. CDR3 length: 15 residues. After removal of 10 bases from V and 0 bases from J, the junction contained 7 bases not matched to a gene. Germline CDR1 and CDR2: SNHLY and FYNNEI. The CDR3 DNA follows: TGTGCCAAAGCCGGGACAGGGGATAGCACAGATACGCAGTATTTT. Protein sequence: CAKAGTGDSTDTQYF.

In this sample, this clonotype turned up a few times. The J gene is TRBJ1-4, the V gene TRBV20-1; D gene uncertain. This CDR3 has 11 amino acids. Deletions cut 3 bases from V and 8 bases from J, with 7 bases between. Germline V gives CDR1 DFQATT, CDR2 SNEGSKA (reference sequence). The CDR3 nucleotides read TGCAGTGCTAGCCTTTGGGAAAAACTGTTTTTT. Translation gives CSASLWEKLFF.

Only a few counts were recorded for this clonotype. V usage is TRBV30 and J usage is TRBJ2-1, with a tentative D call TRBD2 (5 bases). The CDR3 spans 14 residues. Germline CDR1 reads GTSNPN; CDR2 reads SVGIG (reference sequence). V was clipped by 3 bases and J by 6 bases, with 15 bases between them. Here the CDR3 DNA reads TGTGCCTGGAGCGGAGCGGTCCTCGGCAATGAGCAGTTCTTC. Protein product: CAWSGAVLGNEQFF. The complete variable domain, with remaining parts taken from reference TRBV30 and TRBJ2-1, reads SQTIHQWPATLVQPVGSPLSLECTVEGTSNPNLYWYRQAAGRGLQLLFYSVGIGQISSEVPQNLSASRPQDRQFILSSKKLLLSDSGFYLCAWSGAVLGNEQFFGPGTRLTVL.

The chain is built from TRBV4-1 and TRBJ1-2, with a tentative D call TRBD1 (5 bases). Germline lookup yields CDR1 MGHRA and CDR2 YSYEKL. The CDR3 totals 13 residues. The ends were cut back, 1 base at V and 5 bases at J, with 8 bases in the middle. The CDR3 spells CASSQATDYGYTF. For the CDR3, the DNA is TGCGCCAGCAGCCAAGCGACAGATTATGGCTACACCTTC.

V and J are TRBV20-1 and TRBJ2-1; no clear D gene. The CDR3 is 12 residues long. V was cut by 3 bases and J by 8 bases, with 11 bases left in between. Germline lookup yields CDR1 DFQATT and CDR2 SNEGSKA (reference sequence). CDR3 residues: CSARVQLDEQFF. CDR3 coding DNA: TGCAGTGCTAGGGTACAGTTGGATGAGCAGTTCTTC.

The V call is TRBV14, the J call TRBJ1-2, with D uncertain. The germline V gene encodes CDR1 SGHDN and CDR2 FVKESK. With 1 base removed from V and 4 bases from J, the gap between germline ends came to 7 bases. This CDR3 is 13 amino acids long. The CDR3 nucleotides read TGTGCCAGCAGCCAAGTACAGAGCTATGGCTACACCTTC. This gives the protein CASSQVQSYGYTF.

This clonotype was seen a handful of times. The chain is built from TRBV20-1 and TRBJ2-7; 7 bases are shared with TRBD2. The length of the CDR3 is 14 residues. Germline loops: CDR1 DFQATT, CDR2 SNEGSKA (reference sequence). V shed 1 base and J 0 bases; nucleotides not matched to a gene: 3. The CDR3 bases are TGCAGTGCTAGAGGAGGCGGGGGCTCCTACGAGCAGTACTTC. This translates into CSARGGGGSYEQYF.

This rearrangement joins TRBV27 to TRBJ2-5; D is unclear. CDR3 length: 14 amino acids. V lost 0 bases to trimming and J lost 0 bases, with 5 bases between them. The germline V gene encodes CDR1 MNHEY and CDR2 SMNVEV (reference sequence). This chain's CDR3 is CASSLSRYQETQYF. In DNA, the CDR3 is TGTGCCAGCAGTTTATCCAGGTACCAAGAGACCCAGTACTTC.

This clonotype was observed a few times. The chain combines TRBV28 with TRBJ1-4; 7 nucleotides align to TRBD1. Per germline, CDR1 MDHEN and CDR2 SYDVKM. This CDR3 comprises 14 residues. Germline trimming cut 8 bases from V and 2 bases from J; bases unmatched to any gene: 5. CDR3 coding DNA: TGTGCCAGCTACCTAGGGGGCACTAATGAAAAACTGTTTTTT. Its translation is CASYLGGTNEKLFF.

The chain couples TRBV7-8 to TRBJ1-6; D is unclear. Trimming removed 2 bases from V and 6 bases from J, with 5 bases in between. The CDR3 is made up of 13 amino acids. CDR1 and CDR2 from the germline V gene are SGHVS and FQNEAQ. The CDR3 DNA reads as TGTGCCAGCAGCTTACAGCTTAATTCACCCCTCCACTTT. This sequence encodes CASSLQLNSPLHF.

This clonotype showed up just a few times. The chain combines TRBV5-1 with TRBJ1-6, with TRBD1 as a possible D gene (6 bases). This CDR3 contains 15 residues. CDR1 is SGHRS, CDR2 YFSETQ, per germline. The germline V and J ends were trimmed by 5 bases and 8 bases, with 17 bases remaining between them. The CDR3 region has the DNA TGCGCCAGCAGGACTCGGGCTGGGGGCCATTCACCCCTCCACTTT. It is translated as CASRTRAGGHSPLHF.

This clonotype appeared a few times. CDR3 DNA: TGTGCCAGCAGCTTTACAGGGCTCAGGGGAAATCAGCCCCAGCATTTT. Translation gives CASSFTGLRGNQPQHF. The chain has TRBV7-8 and TRBJ1-5; maybe TRBD1 (6 bases). Between the trimmed V and J ends, which lost 3 bases and 4 bases, there was a span of 16 bases. CDR3 length: 16 amino acids. Per germline, CDR1 SGHVS and CDR2 FQNEAQ.

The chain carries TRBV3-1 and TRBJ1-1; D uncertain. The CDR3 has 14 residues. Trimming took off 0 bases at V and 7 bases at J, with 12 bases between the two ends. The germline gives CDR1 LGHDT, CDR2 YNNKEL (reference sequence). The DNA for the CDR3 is TGTGCCAGCAGCCAAGATTGGGGTTCTGGTGAAGCTTTCTTT. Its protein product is CASSQDWGSGEAFF.

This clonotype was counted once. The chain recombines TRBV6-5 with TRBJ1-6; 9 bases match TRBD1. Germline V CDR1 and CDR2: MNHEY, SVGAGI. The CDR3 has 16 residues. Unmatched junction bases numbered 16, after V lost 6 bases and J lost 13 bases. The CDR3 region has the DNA TGTGCCAGCAGACACCCTAAACAGGGGGCTTCTCCCCCCCTCCACTTT. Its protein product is CASRHPKQGASPPLHF.

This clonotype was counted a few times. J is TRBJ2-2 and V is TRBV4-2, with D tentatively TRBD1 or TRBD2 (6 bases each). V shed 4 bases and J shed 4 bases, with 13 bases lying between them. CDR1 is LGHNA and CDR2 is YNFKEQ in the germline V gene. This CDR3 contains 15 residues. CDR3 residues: CASSRGGGFTGELFF. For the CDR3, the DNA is TGTGCCAGCAGCCGCGGAGGGGGATTCACCGGGGAGCTGTTTTTT.